This T cell receptor beta chain appears in the sequencing data of a study of prognosis after radiotherapy for stage I lung cancer. Amplification of the TCR beta CDR3 (from genomic DNA) was done by two-round multiplex PCR. Primers specific to each TRBV and TRBJ gene drove first-round PCR. Each CDR3 protein gets one entry after TCRdb re-called the multiplex PCR reads with MiXCR. Of fewer than 25,000 distinct CDR3 sequences in the sample, roughly 53% were seen once. The study's findings and limits: Usage of the TRBV and TRBJ genes (in patients with versus without metastases) was reportedly different.

As for this clonotype: The target antigen is unknown. This may be a read error, as it is one base from a much larger clone.

The clonotype originates from a donor of 50 years or more with non-small cell lung cancer. The input for sequencing was PBMCs, taken before or after stereotactic body radiation therapy (not recorded which).

DNA of the CDR3: TGTGCCAGAAGTGCTCCGGGACTAGAAGGGACCCAGTACTTC. This codes for CARSAPGLEGTQYF. The chain uses TRBV6-1 and TRBJ2-5; 8 positions agree with TRBD2. CDR3 length equals 14 residues. Germline V gene lookup returns CDR1 MNHNS and CDR2 SASEGT.